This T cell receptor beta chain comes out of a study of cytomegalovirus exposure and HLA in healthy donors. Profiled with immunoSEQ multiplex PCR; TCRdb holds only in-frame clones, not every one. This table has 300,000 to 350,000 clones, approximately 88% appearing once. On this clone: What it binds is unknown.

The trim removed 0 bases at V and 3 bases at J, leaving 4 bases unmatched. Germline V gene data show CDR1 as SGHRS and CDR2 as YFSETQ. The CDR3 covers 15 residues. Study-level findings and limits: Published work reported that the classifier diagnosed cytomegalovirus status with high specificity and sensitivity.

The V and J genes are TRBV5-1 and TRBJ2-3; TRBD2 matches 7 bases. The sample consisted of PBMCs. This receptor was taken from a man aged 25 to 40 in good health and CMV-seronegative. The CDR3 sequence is CASSLGLAVTDTQYF. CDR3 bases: TGCGCCAGCAGCTTGGGGCTAGCGGTGACAGATACGCAGTATTTT.